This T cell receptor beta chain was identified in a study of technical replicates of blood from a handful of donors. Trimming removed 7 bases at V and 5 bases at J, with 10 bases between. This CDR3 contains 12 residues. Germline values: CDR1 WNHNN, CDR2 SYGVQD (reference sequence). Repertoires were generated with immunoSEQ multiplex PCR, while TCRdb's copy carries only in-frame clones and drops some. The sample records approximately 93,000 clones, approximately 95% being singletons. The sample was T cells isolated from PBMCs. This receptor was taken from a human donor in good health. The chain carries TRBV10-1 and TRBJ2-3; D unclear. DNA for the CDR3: TGCGCCAGCAAGAACTATGGAGATACGCAGTATTTT. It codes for CASKNYGDTQYF.